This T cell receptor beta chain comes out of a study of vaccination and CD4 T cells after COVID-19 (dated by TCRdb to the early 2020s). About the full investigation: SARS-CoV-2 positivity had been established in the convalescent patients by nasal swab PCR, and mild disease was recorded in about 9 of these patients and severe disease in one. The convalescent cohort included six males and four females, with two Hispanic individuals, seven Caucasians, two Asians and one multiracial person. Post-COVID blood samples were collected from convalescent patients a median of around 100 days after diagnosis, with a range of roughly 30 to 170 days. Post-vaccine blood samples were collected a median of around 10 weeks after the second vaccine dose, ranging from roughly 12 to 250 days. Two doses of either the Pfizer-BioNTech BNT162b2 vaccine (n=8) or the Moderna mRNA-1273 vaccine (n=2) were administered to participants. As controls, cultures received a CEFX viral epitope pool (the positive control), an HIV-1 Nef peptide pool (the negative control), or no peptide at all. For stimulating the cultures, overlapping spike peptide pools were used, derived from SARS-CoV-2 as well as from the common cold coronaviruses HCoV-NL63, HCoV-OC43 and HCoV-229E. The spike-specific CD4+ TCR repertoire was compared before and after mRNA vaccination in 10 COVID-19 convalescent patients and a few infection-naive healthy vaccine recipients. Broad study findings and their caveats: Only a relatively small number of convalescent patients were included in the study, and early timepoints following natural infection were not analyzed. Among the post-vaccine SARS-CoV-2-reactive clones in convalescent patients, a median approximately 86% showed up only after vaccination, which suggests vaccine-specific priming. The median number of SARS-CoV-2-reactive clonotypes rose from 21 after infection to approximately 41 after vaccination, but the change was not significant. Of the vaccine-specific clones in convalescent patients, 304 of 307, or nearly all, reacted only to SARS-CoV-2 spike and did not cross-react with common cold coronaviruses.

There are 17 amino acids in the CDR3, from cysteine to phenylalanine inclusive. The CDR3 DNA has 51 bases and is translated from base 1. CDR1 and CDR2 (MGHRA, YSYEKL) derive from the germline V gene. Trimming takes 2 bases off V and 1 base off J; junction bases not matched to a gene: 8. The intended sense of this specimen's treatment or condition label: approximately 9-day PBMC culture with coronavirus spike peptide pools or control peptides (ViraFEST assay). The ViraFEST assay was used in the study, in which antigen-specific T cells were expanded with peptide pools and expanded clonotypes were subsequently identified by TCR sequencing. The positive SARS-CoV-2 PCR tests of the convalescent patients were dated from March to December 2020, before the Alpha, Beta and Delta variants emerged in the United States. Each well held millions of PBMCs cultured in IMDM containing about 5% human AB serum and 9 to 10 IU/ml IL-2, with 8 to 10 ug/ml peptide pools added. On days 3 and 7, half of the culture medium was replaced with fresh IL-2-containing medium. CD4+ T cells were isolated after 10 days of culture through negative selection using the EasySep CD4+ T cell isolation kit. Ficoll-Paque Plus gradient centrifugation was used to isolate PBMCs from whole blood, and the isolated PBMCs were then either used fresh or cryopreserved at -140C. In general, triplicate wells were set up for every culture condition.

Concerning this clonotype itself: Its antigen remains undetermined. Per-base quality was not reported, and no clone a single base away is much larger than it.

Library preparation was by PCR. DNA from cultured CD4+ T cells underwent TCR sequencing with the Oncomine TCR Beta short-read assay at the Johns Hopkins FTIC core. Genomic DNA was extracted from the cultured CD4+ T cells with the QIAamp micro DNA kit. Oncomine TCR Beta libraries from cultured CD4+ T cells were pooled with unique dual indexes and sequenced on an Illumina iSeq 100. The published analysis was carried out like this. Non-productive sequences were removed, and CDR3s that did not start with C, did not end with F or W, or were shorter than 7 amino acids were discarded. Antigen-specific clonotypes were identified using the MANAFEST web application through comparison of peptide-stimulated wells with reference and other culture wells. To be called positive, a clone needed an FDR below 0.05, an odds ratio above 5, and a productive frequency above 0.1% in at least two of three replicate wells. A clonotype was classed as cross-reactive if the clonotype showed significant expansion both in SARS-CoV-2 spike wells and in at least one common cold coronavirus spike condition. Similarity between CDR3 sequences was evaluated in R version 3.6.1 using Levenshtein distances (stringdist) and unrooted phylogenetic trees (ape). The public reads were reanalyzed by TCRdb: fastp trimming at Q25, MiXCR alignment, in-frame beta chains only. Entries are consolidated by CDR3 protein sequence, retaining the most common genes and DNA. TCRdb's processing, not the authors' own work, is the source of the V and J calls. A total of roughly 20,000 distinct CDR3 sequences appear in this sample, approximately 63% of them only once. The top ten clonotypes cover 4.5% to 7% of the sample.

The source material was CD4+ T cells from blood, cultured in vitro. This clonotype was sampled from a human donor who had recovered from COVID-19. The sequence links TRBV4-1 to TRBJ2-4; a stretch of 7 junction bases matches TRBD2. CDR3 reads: CASSQPLAEVAKNIQYF. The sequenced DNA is TGCGCCAGCAGCCAACCTCTAGCGGAGGTCGCCAAAAACATTCAGTACTTC.